Listed here are 8 T cell receptor beta chains from one sample, sequenced in a study of T cells in Graves' hyperthyroidism and ophthalmopathy. Amplified TCR beta CDR3 regions came from RNA transcripts. The TCR CDR3 was amplified in a first-round RT-PCR using the HTBI primer set. TCRdb itself ran the multiplex PCR reads through MiXCR, one entry per CDR3 protein. This sample has over 350,000 distinct CDR3 sequences; roughly 15% occur once, and the top ten carry 13%. The source material was blood. These receptors were obtained from a man younger than 30 with Graves' ophthalmopathy.

This clonotype was recorded many times. V usage is TRBV10-3 and J usage is TRBJ2-7, with 8 bases identical to TRBD1. Unmatched junction bases numbered 5, after V lost 4 bases and J lost 3 bases. The germline gives CDR1 ENHRY, CDR2 SYGVKD. This CDR3 is 14 amino acids long. CDR3 DNA sequence: TGTGCCATCAGTGGGCCCGGACAGGGCTACGAGCAGTACTTC. This codes for CAISGPGQGYEQYF.

This clonotype was found a few times. The chain carries TRBV20-1 and TRBJ2-3; TRBD2 matches at 10 bases. Per germline, CDR1 DFQATT and CDR2 SNEGSKA (reference sequence). Trimming removed 6 bases from V and 1 base from J; junction bases left unmatched: 7. This CDR3 comprises 15 residues. Here the CDR3 DNA reads TGCAGTGCCGAACTAACTAGCGGGGGCACAGATACGCAGTATTTT. Its protein is CSAELTSGGTDTQYF.

This clonotype has ten or more counts. This rearrangement joins TRBV18 to TRBJ2-1; D might be TRBD1 (6 bases). The CDR3 length is 16 residues. The germline CDR1 and CDR2 sequences are KGHSH and LQKENI. Between the trimmed V and J ends, which lost 1 base and 0 bases, there was a span of 10 bases. Written as DNA, the CDR3 is TGTGCCAGCTCACCACAGACAGGAAGCTCCTACAATGAGCAGTTCTTC. Translation: CASSPQTGSSYNEQFF.

This clonotype occurred many times. The chain links TRBV7-6 to TRBJ2-3; no clear D. Germline V lookup: CDR1 SGHVS, CDR2 FNYEAQ. V lost 5 bases and J 5 bases, leaving 8 bases between the germline ends. The CDR3 sequence is 12 residues long. Here the CDR3 DNA reads TGTGCCAGCAGCCCCGCCGGAGATACGCAGTATTTT. It translates to CASSPAGDTQYF.

This clonotype was observed at least ten times. This chain connects TRBV20-1 to TRBJ2-6; D is perhaps TRBD2 (6 bases). Germline values: CDR1 DFQATT, CDR2 SNEGSKA (reference sequence). There are 18 residues in the CDR3. V lost 0 bases to trimming and J lost 3 bases, with 18 bases between them. The CDR3 DNA follows: TGCAGTGCTAGAGACGCTCTGGGTCAGGAGGGTGGGGCCAACGTCCTGACTTTC. The encoded protein is CSARDALGQEGGANVLTF.

This clonotype showed up just a few times. The V and J genes are TRBV30 and TRBJ2-2; the match to TRBD2 covers 7 bases. This CDR3 is 14 amino acids long. Trimming at V came to 4 bases and at J to 4 bases, leaving 6 bases not matched to a gene. Germline values: CDR1 GTSNPN, CDR2 SVGIG (reference sequence). The CDR3 DNA reads as TGTGCCTGGACCAAGACTAGCCTCACCGGGGAGCTGTTTTTT. Amino acid sequence: CAWTKTSLTGELFF.

This clonotype appeared a few times. The V and J genes are TRBV27 and TRBJ2-1, with D perhaps matching TRBD2 (5 bases). CDR1 is MNHEY and CDR2 is SMNVEV in the germline V gene (reference sequence). V dropped 7 bases and J dropped 10 bases, with 11 bases sitting between them. The CDR3 contains 11 residues. DNA of the CDR3: TGTGCCAGCACCCGTGAGGGAGAGCAGTTCTTC. Amino acid sequence: CASTREGEQFF.

V gene TRBV10-3 combines with J gene TRBJ2-1; 7 nucleotides match TRBD2. V was pared by 4 bases and J by 5 bases, with 14 bases of the junction left unmatched. The CDR3 is made up of 17 amino acids. Germline V gene data show CDR1 as ENHRY and CDR2 as SYGVKD. CDR3 in amino acids: CAISAVWVAGDHNEQFF. The CDR3 bases are TGTGCCATCAGTGCTGTGTGGGTAGCGGGTGATCACAATGAGCAGTTCTTC.